Below are 12 T cell receptor beta chains sequenced from a single sample in a study of T cells after yellow fever vaccination. TCRdb analysed the 5' RACE reads with MiXCR anew, one entry per CDR3 protein. This sample has around 11,000 distinct CDR3 sequences, with under 5.5% found just once. The material was PBMCs, either bulk or a sorted T-cell subset (CD4+, CD8+, memory, or dextramer-sorted; not recorded which), obtained about 2 weeks after the first yellow fever vaccination. The receptors were sampled from a man aged 18 to 30 who received the YFV17D yellow fever vaccine.

This clonotype is medium-sized. The V gene is TRBV5-5, the J gene TRBJ2-3; D not resolved. Germline CDR1 is SGHKS and CDR2 is YYEKEE (reference sequence). This CDR3 has 13 residues. V lost 7 bases and J 0 bases, leaving 9 bases between the germline ends. CDR3 DNA sequence: TGTGCCAGCCCGATCCCGAGCACAGATACGCAGTATTTT. Translation gives CASPIPSTDTQYF.

This clonotype was seen many times. V usage is TRBV11-2 and J usage is TRBJ1-2; D is undetermined. This CDR3 region has 13 residues. Trimming took off 6 bases at V and 0 bases at J, with 8 bases between the two ends. Germline V lookup: CDR1 SGHAT, CDR2 FQNNGV. CDR3 region: CASSPTANYGYTF. CDR3 sequence (DNA): TGTGCCAGCAGTCCCACTGCTAACTATGGCTACACCTTC.

By frequency in the sample, this clonotype is medium-sized. The chain is built from TRBV24-1 and TRBJ2-3, with D perhaps matching TRBD1 (5 bases). Per germline, CDR1 KGHDR and CDR2 SFDVKD. The CDR3 consists of 16 residues. The germline V and J ends were trimmed by 3 bases and 2 bases, with 14 bases remaining between them. This CDR3 reads CATSDTSARATDTQYF. The CDR3 DNA reads as TGTGCCACCAGTGATACTTCGGCCAGGGCCACAGATACGCAGTATTTT.

This clonotype came up many times. The rearrangement uses TRBV30 and TRBJ2-1, with TRBD2 matching over 15 bases. The CDR3 spans 16 residues. Germline CDR1 GTSNPN, CDR2 SVGIG (reference sequence). V was clipped by 2 bases and J by 8 bases; unmatched bases: 7. The CDR3 is CAWSRWTSGGADEQFF. The CDR3 coding sequence is TGTGCCTGGAGTCGATGGACTAGCGGGGGGGCGGATGAGCAGTTCTTC.

This clonotype appeared many times. V usage is TRBV24-1 and J usage is TRBJ2-5; D remains unclear. Germline CDR1 is KGHDR and CDR2 is SFDVKD. V lost 4 bases to trimming and J lost 0 bases, with 8 bases between them. This CDR3 is built from 14 residues. CDR3 residues: CATSERRDQETQYF. CDR3 nucleotides: TGTGCCACCAGTGAAAGAAGAGACCAAGAGACCCAGTACTTC.

This clonotype is medium-sized within its sample. V gene TRBV7-2 combines with J gene TRBJ2-3, with a possible D match to TRBD1 (5 bases). Trimming shortened V by 1 base and J by 0 bases, and 5 bases separated the two germline ends. Germline V CDR1 and CDR2: SGHTA, FQGNSA. The CDR3 spans 14 residues. CDR3 bases: TGTGCCAGCAGCTTAGGACAGAGCACAGATACGCAGTATTTT. Translating gives CASSLGQSTDTQYF.

This clonotype was detected ten times or more. The chain joins TRBV7-6 to TRBJ2-3, with D perhaps given as TRBD1 or TRBD2 (5 bases each). Germline CDR1 and CDR2: SGHVS and FNYEAQ. V shed 5 bases and J shed 4 bases, with 19 bases lying between them. This CDR3 spans 16 amino acids. CDR3 nucleotide sequence: TGTGCCAGCAGCCTCTCAGGGCCAGGGAGCGCAGATACGCAGTATTTT. It codes for CASSLSGPGSADTQYF.

J is TRBJ2-3 and V is TRBV7-6; 9 bases match TRBD1. Germline lookup yields CDR1 SGHVS and CDR2 FNYEAQ. CDR3 length equals 18 residues. The junction had 13 bases not matched to a gene; V was cut back by 1 base and J by 5 bases. The DNA of the CDR3 is TGTGCCAGCAGCTTAGGAGGTTGGGGGACAGGGAGTGGAGATACGCAGTATTTT. This sequence encodes CASSLGGWGTGSGDTQYF.

In its sample, this clonotype was seen many times. The rearrangement links TRBV11-2 to TRBJ2-1, with 9 positions matching TRBD1. The germline V gene has CDR1 SGHAT and CDR2 FQNNGV. The junction had 8 bases not matched to a gene; V was cut back by 6 bases and J by 5 bases. This CDR3 has 15 amino acids. The DNA for the CDR3 is TGTGCCAGCAGTTCGGACAGGGGAGGACACAATGAGCAGTTCTTC. This codes for CASSSDRGGHNEQFF.

This clonotype is medium-sized by share. CDR3 protein: CASTFGTGASPLHF. The CDR3 nucleotides are TGTGCCAGCACCTTCGGGACAGGGGCTTCACCCCTCCACTTT. The chain uses TRBV12-3 or TRBV12-4 and TRBJ1-6; 10 nucleotides match TRBD1. The V gene end was trimmed by 7 bases and the J gene end by 9 bases; junction bases not matched to a gene: 6. The length of the CDR3 is 14 residues.

The sample holds many counts of this clonotype. CDR3 nucleotides: TGTGCCAGCAGCTTATTAGGGGGGAACACTGAAGCTTTCTTT. Its translation is CASSLLGGNTEAFF. The chain recombines TRBV7-9 with TRBJ1-1; D might be TRBD1 (6 bases). This CDR3 comprises 14 residues. Trimming took 2 bases from V and 1 from J, leaving 8 bases between them. Per germline, CDR1 SEHNR and CDR2 FQNEAQ (reference sequence).

This clonotype was seen many times. The V and J genes are TRBV18 and TRBJ2-5, with D possibly being TRBD2 (5 bases). The CDR3 runs 15 residues. Trimming took 0 bases from V and 0 from J, leaving 8 bases between them. Germline V gene data show CDR1 as KGHSH and CDR2 as LQKENI. This CDR3 reads CASSPPTGYQETQYF. The CDR3 nucleotides are TGTGCCAGCTCACCACCGACGGGGTACCAAGAGACCCAGTACTTC.